This T cell receptor (beta chain) comes out of a study of shared clonotypes between healthy human individuals. Naive CD8 cells were CD45RO-negative, positively selected for CCR7, excluding terminally differentiated effector memory CD45RA+ cells. Germline loops: CDR1 MDHEN, CDR2 SYDVKM. The length of the CDR3 is 13 residues. The ends were cut back, 7 bases at V and 0 bases at J, with 10 bases in the middle. Profiling relied on immunoSEQ multiplex PCR, and the TCRdb table lists in-frame clones only, not all of them. The sample has hundreds of thousands of clones, 80% to 95% seen once. The gene calls are TRBV28 and TRBJ2-7; D remains ambiguous. The specimen sequenced was naive CD8+ T cells sorted from blood. This TCR was sampled from a man aged 30 to 39 in good health. CDR3 DNA sequence: TGTGCCAGCACGGGTAAGAGCTCCTACGAGCAGTACTTC. Translated, it gives CASTGKSSYEQYF.